Detailed here is one TCR beta chain. Its antigen is unknown. Libraries were prepared by immunoSEQ multiplex PCR; TCRdb keeps only in-frame clonotypes and omits some of them. The table lists more than 20,000 clones, about 88% of them singletons. This record belongs to a study of OX40 agonist ivuxolimab in advanced cancers. Study outcomes and limitations: Determination of antigen specificity was not performed for the expanded peripheral T cells.

The sequencing used CD4+ or CD8+ T cells sorted from blood, collected in a trial of the OX40 agonist ivuxolimab. This sequence was found in an adult with an advanced solid tumor such as melanoma, head and neck, liver or kidney cancer.

This CDR3 is CASSLTPGGGAGELFF. CDR3 bases: TGTGCCAGCAGCTTAACCCCAGGAGGGGGGGCCGGGGAGCTGTTTTTT. The chain couples TRBV7-2 to TRBJ2-2, with D possibly TRBD2 on 7 matching bases. CDR3 size: 16 residues. CDR1 and CDR2 from the germline V gene are SGHTA and FQGNSA. Trimming took 2 bases from V and 6 from J, leaving 16 bases between them.